The entry below describes one TCR beta chain. Its target is unknown. This same CDR3 is encoded by further DNA sequences in the sample. The data were obtained in a study of shared clonotypes between healthy human individuals. Study in general: Per donor, three plates held CD4 naive cells, three held CD4 memory, two held CD8 naive and one held CD8 memory. General study results and limits: Relative to their counterparts shared across all four donors, non-shared clonotypes exhibited diminished generation probabilities.

This CDR3 is 14 amino acids long. Germline V CDR1 and CDR2: MNHNS, SASEGT. Trimming cost V 6 bases and J 2 bases; bases outside gene matches: 0. As defined, naive CD8 cells were CD45RO-negative and positively selected for CCR7, with terminally differentiated effector memory CD45RA+ cells excluded. There were only Caucasian adults among the donors, and all lived in Nashville, Tennessee. Sorted-subset replicate PCRs used 200 ng DNA, about 30,000 T cell genomes. Repertoires were generated with immunoSEQ multiplex PCR, while TCRdb's copy carries only in-frame clones and drops some. Altogether roughly 2.1 million clones are present, about 93% being singletons, with the ten largest covering around 1.7%.

J is TRBJ2-7 and V is TRBV6-1, with 14 bases identical to TRBD2. The receptor was derived from a man aged 18 to 29 in good health. Some clones in this sample may be carry-over from other donors' samples. The sequenced sample consisted of naive CD8+ T cells from PBMCs. The CDR3 protein is CASRTSGRAYEQYF. The DNA for the CDR3 is TGTGCCAGCAGGACTAGCGGGAGGGCCTACGAGCAGTACTTC.